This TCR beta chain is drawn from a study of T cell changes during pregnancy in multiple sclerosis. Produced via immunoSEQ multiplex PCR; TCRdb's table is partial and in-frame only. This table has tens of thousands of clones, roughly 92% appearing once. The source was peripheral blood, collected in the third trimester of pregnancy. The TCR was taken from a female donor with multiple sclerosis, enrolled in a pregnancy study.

The CDR3, as DNA: TGTGCCAGCAGTTTAGGGACTAGTAGCCACGAGCAGTACTTC. Translation gives CASSLGTSSHEQYF. The chain has TRBV6-5 and TRBJ2-7; the match to TRBD2 covers 8 bases. With 4 bases clipped from V and 5 bases from J, the junction kept 7 bases outside the gene matches. CDR1 MNHEY and CDR2 SVGAGI come from the germline V gene. CDR3 length equals 14 residues.